Below are 30 T cell receptor beta chains sequenced from a single sample in a study of blood T cell repertoires in COVID-19. The table came from immunoSEQ multiplex PCR; TCRdb's copy has only in-frame clones and leaves some out. This sample has around 400,000 clones; 89% occur once, and the top ten carry about 1.7%. Sequencing was carried out using PBMCs or T cells enriched from blood (not recorded which). Receptors originate from a woman aged 25 to 39 who had recovered from COVID-19.

This chain joins TRBV9 and TRBJ2-3; no definite D call. This CDR3 has 16 residues. Between the trimmed V and J ends, which lost 4 bases and 5 bases, there was a span of 20 bases. Per the germline V gene, CDR1 is SGDLS and CDR2 is YYNGEE. CDR3 nucleotides: TGTGCCAGCAGCCCCCTCCCAGGCACCCCGAAAGATACGCAGTATTTT. This gives the protein CASSPLPGTPKDTQYF.

In its sample, this clone was seen once. The V call is TRBV7-9, the J call TRBJ1-1, with a possible D match to TRBD1 (5 bases). The V and J ends lost 5 bases and 6 bases respectively, with 13 bases between them. This CDR3 has 13 amino acids. The V gene's germline CDR1 is SEHNR and CDR2 FQNEAQ (reference sequence). This chain's CDR3 is CASSRDGGSEAFF. The CDR3 nucleotides are TGTGCCAGCAGCCGCGATGGGGGGTCTGAAGCTTTCTTT.

The rearrangement links TRBV30 to TRBJ1-1, with D unclear. Germline V gene data show CDR1 as GTSNPN and CDR2 as SVGIG (reference sequence). The CDR3 loop spans 13 amino acids. V lost 2 bases and J 3 bases, leaving 10 bases between the germline ends. The CDR3 spells CAWSIGLYTEAFF. CDR3 nucleotide sequence: TGTGCCTGGAGTATCGGACTTTACACTGAAGCTTTCTTT. Drawing the rest from reference TRBV30 and TRBJ1-1, the complete variable domain is SQTIHQWPATLVQPVGSPLSLECTVEGTSNPNLYWYRQAAGRGLQLLFYSVGIGQISSEVPQNLSASRPQDRQFILSSKKLLLSDSGFYLCAWSIGLYTEAFFGQGTRLTVV.

This chain connects TRBV28 to TRBJ1-2; tentative D call: TRBD1 (5 bases). This CDR3 is 14 amino acids long. Trimming shortened V by 3 bases and J by 4 bases, and 12 bases separated the two germline ends. CDR1 and CDR2 (germline): MDHEN, SYDVKM. CDR3 sequence: CASSFDSSLYGYTF. CDR3 DNA sequence: TGTGCCAGCAGTTTTGACAGTTCCCTCTATGGCTACACCTTC.

V usage is TRBV11-2 and J usage is TRBJ2-1; a weak D match, TRBD2 (6 bases). Germline-derived CDR1 and CDR2 are SGHAT and FQNNGV. CDR3 length: 15 residues. V was clipped by 1 base and J by 6 bases, with 13 bases between them. CDR3 coding DNA: TGTGCCAGCAGCTTAGCCGGGAGTAGAGGCAATGAGCAGTTCTTC. This sequence encodes CASSLAGSRGNEQFF.

The chain uses TRBV5-4 and TRBJ1-2; D is unclear. Germline lookup yields CDR1 SGHNT and CDR2 YYREEE (reference sequence). The CDR3 consists of 13 residues. Trimming left V 0 bases short and J 7 bases short, with 10 bases between. This CDR3 reads CASSLALSGGYTF. The CDR3 DNA reads TGTGCCAGCAGCTTGGCCTTGAGCGGTGGCTACACCTTC. The variable domain in full, with the rest retrieved from reference TRBV5-4 and TRBJ1-2, is ETGVTQSPTHLIKTRGQQVTLRCSSQSGHNTVSWYQQALGQGPQFIFQYYREEENGRGNFPPRFSGLQFPNYSSELNVNALELDDSALYLCASSLALSGGYTFGSGTRLTVV.

The rearrangement uses TRBV9 and TRBJ1-1; D not certain. Deletions cut 0 bases from V and 1 base from J, with 10 bases between. Germline loops: CDR1 SGDLS, CDR2 YYNGEE. The CDR3 extends over 15 amino acids. The CDR3, as DNA: TGTGCCAGCAGCGTAGCCCCAGGCTCGAACACTGAAGCTTTCTTT. Translating it yields CASSVAPGSNTEAFF.

This chain joins TRBV5-4 and TRBJ1-2, with 12 bases matching TRBD1. After removal of 3 bases from V and 4 bases from J, the junction contained 10 bases not matched to a gene. The CDR3 has 17 residues. CDR1 is SGHNT, CDR2 YYREEE, per germline (reference sequence). The CDR3 loop reads CASSSRDRGPAGYGYTF. CDR3 sequence (DNA): TGTGCCAGCAGCTCCCGGGACAGGGGGCCTGCGGGCTATGGCTACACCTTC.

V gene TRBV6-5 combines with J gene TRBJ1-2; D is uncertain. The V and J ends lost 6 bases and 1 base respectively, with 12 bases between them. Looked up from germline, CDR1 is MNHEY and CDR2 is SVGAGI. This CDR3 contains 14 residues. Here the CDR3 DNA reads TGTGCCAGCAGACCCCCGGGGTTTAACTATGGCTACACCTTC. It translates to CASRPPGFNYGYTF.

The chain combines TRBV11-2 with TRBJ1-3; 7 bases fit TRBD1. Germline V gives CDR1 SGHAT, CDR2 FQNNGV. Trimming at V came to 2 bases and at J to 1 base, leaving 8 bases not matched to a gene. The length of the CDR3 is 17 residues. CDR3 DNA: TGTGCCAGCAGCTTATCGACAGGGCTCTATTCTGGAAACACCATATATTTT. It is translated as CASSLSTGLYSGNTIYF.

CDR3: CASSLFGGQGTSPLHF. In nucleotides, the CDR3 is TGTGCCAGCAGCTTGTTTGGGGGACAGGGTACTTCACCCCTCCACTTT. The chain employs TRBV5-5 and TRBJ1-6, with 9 bases that match TRBD1. The J segment lost 9 bases and the V segment lost 1 base, leaving 8 bases of the junction unmatched. The CDR3 is made up of 16 amino acids. Germline V gives CDR1 SGHKS, CDR2 YYEKEE (reference sequence).

The chain is built from TRBV5-8 and TRBJ2-2; D is ambiguous. Trimming removed 4 bases at V and 7 bases at J, with 20 bases between. CDR3 size: 16 residues. Germline V lookup: CDR1 SGHTS, CDR2 YDEGEE. CDR3 sequence: CASSPRLDNHLGELFF. CDR3 in DNA: TGTGCCAGCAGCCCCCGACTCGATAATCACCTCGGGGAGCTGTTTTTT.

This chain joins TRBV19 and TRBJ1-1, with TRBD1 matching over 8 bases. The length of the CDR3 is 13 residues. V shed 5 bases, J shed 9 bases, and the junction held 8 bases outside the gene matches. Germline values: CDR1 LNHDA, CDR2 SQIVND (reference sequence). The CDR3 protein is CASSDTPGGQAFF. The CDR3 nucleotides read TGTGCCAGTAGTGACACCCCAGGGGGCCAAGCTTTCTTT.

This chain links TRBV24-1 with TRBJ1-5, with D possibly being TRBD1 (5 bases). CDR3 length: 15 amino acids. Looked up from germline, CDR1 is KGHDR and CDR2 is SFDVKD. Between the trimmed V and J ends, which lost 3 bases and 1 base, there was a span of 9 bases. CDR3 region: CATSDPQGSNQPQHF. The DNA of the CDR3 is TGTGCCACCAGTGATCCTCAGGGAAGCAATCAGCCCCAGCATTTT.

The gene calls are TRBV29-1 and TRBJ2-7, with a possible D match to TRBD1 (5 bases). Germline lookup yields CDR1 SQVTM and CDR2 ANQGSEA. V lost 6 bases and J 7 bases, leaving 16 bases between the germline ends. CDR3 length equals 12 residues. CDR3 sequence: CSVQRAPGEQYF. CDR3 DNA: TGCAGCGTCCAAAGGGCACCAGGGGAGCAGTACTTC.

This chain uses TRBV27 with TRBJ1-6, with 10 bases aligning to TRBD1. CDR1 and CDR2 from the germline V gene are MNHEY and SMNVEV (reference sequence). Trimming removed 5 bases from V and 9 bases from J; junction bases left unmatched: 4. This CDR3 has 14 residues. CDR3 sequence reads: CASSPGTGVSPLHF. The CDR3 bases are TGTGCCAGCAGTCCAGGGACAGGGGTTTCACCCCTCCACTTT.

This sequence joins TRBV6-5 and TRBJ1-5; TRBD1 might be the D (5 bases). The CDR3 loop spans 14 amino acids. Germline values: CDR1 MNHEY, CDR2 SVGAGI. V dropped 6 bases and J dropped 3 bases, with 12 bases sitting between them. CDR3 in amino acids: CASSLDRDNQPQHF. The CDR3 nucleotides are TGTGCCAGCAGCTTAGACAGAGACAATCAGCCCCAGCATTTT.

The rearrangement uses TRBV19 and TRBJ2-1; 7 bases agree with TRBD2. The CDR3 sequence is 14 residues long. J gave up 7 bases and V 3 bases, and 6 bases lay outside the gene matches. Per germline, CDR1 LNHDA and CDR2 SQIVND (reference sequence). The CDR3 DNA reads as TGTGCCAGTAGTATCGCCGGACTAGGGAATGAGCAGTTCTTC. Its protein product is CASSIAGLGNEQFF.

The genes are TRBV6-5 and TRBJ1-5; 8 nucleotides align to TRBD1. With V trimmed by 5 bases and J by 4 bases, 4 bases remained unmatched. The CDR3 contains 14 residues. In germline, CDR1 is MNHEY, CDR2 SVGAGI. Written as DNA, the CDR3 is TGTGCCAGCAGTCGGACAGGGCTAAATCAGCCCCAGCATTTT. Translated: CASSRTGLNQPQHF.

The chain combines TRBV5-1 with TRBJ1-3; tentative D call: TRBD1 (6 bases). The V and J ends lost 3 bases and 2 bases respectively, with 15 bases between them. There are 16 residues in the CDR3. Looked up from germline, CDR1 is SGHRS and CDR2 is YFSETQ. In nucleotides, the CDR3 is TGCGCCAGCAGCTCAGGGGACGGGAGGGCTGGAAACACCATATATTTT. Protein product: CASSSGDGRAGNTIYF.

This sequence joins TRBV5-1 and TRBJ2-3, with unresolved D. The CDR3 spans 14 residues. Germline assignment: CDR1 SGHRS and CDR2 YFSETQ. The ends were cut back, 4 bases at V and 0 bases at J, with 9 bases in the middle. CDR3 loop: CASSPSRSTDTQYF. The CDR3 DNA reads as TGCGCCAGCAGCCCCTCGAGGAGCACAGATACGCAGTATTTT.

This clone turned up a few times. The chain links TRBV20-1 to TRBJ2-1; weak D call: TRBD2 (6 bases). The ends were cut back, 3 bases at V and 2 bases at J, with 11 bases in the middle. Germline V CDR1 and CDR2: DFQATT, SNEGSKA (reference sequence). The CDR3 spans 14 residues. CDR3: CSASLSGPYNEQFF. DNA of the CDR3: TGCAGTGCTAGTCTTAGCGGACCCTACAATGAGCAGTTCTTC.

The chain is built from TRBV19 and TRBJ2-7; 12 nucleotides match TRBD2. The trim removed 4 bases at V and 2 bases at J, leaving 21 bases unmatched. The germline V gene encodes CDR1 LNHDA and CDR2 SQIVND (reference sequence). The CDR3 totals 21 residues. DNA for the CDR3: TGTGCCAGTAGTACAGAGCCCCTAGCGGGGGGGCCTTTCAGAAGGGCCTACGAGCAGTACTTC. Translation: CASSTEPLAGGPFRRAYEQYF. Full variable domain (outside the CDR3, taken from reference TRBV19 and TRBJ2-7): DGGITQSPKYLFRKEGQNVTLSCEQNLNHDAMYWYRQDPGQGLRLIYYSQIVNDFQKGDIAEGYSVSREKKESFPLTVTSAQKNPTAFYLCASSTEPLAGGPFRRAYEQYFGPGTRLTVT.

V gene TRBV27 combines with J gene TRBJ2-7, with 10 bases identical to TRBD1. The CDR3 has 17 residues. CDR1 and CDR2 (germline): MNHEY, SMNVEV (reference sequence). V gave up 4 bases and J gave up 6 bases; unmatched junction bases: 15. The CDR3 loop reads CASSSARRDRGRGEQYF. DNA for the CDR3: TGTGCCAGCAGTTCCGCCCGACGGGACAGGGGTCGGGGCGAGCAGTACTTC.

The V and J genes are TRBV6-1 and TRBJ1-2; the D gene is possibly TRBD1 (5 bases). V lost 2 bases to trimming and J lost 2 bases, with 9 bases between them. This CDR3 contains 14 residues. Per the germline V gene, CDR1 is MNHNS and CDR2 is SASEGT. CDR3 protein: CASSELQANYGYTF. The CDR3 bases are TGTGCCAGCAGTGAACTACAGGCGAACTATGGCTACACCTTC.

The chain carries TRBV19 and TRBJ2-3, with a tentative D call TRBD2 (7 bases). CDR1 and CDR2 (germline): LNHDA, SQIVND (reference sequence). The CDR3 sequence is 15 residues long. The V gene lost 7 bases and the J gene lost 4 bases, with 18 bases spanning the gap. This CDR3 reads CASKGGQGIADTQYF. The CDR3 DNA is TGTGCCAGTAAGGGGGGGCAGGGGATCGCAGATACGCAGTATTTT.

The rearrangement joins TRBV6-5 to TRBJ1-1; a possible D gene is TRBD1 (6 bases). CDR1 is MNHEY, CDR2 SVGAGI, per germline. Trimming stripped 3 bases from V and 5 bases from J, with 19 bases between. This CDR3 comprises 16 residues. The CDR3 coding sequence is TGTGCCAGCAGTTATGGATCGGCACAGGGAGGGACTGAAGCTTTCTTT. Translated: CASSYGSAQGGTEAFF.

This clone has only one observation. The rearrangement links TRBV7-9 to TRBJ1-3; maybe TRBD1 (6 bases). This CDR3 has 13 amino acids. The V gene lost 6 bases and the J gene lost 8 bases, with 14 bases spanning the gap. Per germline, CDR1 SEHNR and CDR2 FQNEAQ (reference sequence). This CDR3 is CASSPAGVDTIYF. The CDR3, as DNA: TGTGCCAGCAGTCCCGCAGGGGTGGACACCATATATTTT.

The chain has TRBV5-1 and TRBJ2-2; weak D call: TRBD2 (7 bases). CDR1 is SGHRS and CDR2 is YFSETQ in the germline V gene. Deletions cut 1 base from V and 3 bases from J, with 13 bases between. The CDR3 length is 16 residues. The CDR3 here is CASSLRGGRDTGELFF. The CDR3 DNA follows: TGCGCCAGCAGCTTGAGGGGGGGGCGAGACACCGGGGAGCTGTTTTTT. The full variable domain, in which reference TRBV5-1 and TRBJ2-2 provide the parts outside the CDR3, is KAGVTQTPRYLIKTRGQQVTLSCSPISGHRSVSWYQQTPGQGLQFLFEYFSETQRNKGNFPGRFSGRQFSNSRSEMNVSTLELGDSALYLCASSLRGGRDTGELFFGEGSRLTVL.

The count of this clone is one. The chain recombines TRBV3-1 (or the pseudogene TRBV3-2) with TRBJ2-7; weak D call: TRBD1 (5 bases). CDR3 size: 13 residues. Trimming cost V 3 bases and J 6 bases, with 12 bases left between them. Germline lookup yields CDR1 LGHDT and CDR2 YNNKEL (reference sequence). This CDR3 reads CASSQVGHGEQYF. The CDR3 region has the DNA TGTGCCAGCAGCCAGGTGGGGCACGGCGAGCAGTACTTC.